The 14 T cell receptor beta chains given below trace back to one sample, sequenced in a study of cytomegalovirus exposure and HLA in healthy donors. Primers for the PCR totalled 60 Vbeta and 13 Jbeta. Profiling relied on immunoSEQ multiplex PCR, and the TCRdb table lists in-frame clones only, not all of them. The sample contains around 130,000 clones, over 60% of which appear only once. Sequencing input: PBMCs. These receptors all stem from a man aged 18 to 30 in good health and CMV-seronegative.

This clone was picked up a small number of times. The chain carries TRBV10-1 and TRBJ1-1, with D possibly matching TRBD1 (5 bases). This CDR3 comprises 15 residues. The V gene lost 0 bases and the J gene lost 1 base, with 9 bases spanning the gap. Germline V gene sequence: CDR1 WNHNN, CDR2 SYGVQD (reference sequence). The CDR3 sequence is CASSESTGGNTEAFF. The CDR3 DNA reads TGCGCCAGCAGTGAGTCTACAGGCGGGAACACTGAAGCTTTCTTT.

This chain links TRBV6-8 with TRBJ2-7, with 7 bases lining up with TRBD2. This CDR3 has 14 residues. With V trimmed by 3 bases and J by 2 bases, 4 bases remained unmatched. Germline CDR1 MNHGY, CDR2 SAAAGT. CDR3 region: CASSYGRGTYEQYV. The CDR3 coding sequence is TGTGCCAGCAGTTATGGGAGGGGAACCTACGAGCAGTACGTC.

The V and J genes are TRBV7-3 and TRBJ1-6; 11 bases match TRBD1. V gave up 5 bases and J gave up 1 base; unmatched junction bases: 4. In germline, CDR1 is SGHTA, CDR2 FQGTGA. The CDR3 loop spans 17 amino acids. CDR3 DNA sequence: TGTGCCAGCAGCCAGGGACAGGGGGAATCCTATAATTCACCCCTCCACTTT. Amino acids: CASSQGQGESYNSPLHF.

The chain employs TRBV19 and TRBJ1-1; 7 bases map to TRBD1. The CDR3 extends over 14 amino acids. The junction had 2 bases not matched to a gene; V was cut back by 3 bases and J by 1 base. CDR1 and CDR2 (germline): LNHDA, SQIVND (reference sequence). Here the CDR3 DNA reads TGTGCCAGTAGTATCGGGACAGCGAACACTGAAGCTTTCTTT. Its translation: CASSIGTANTEAFF. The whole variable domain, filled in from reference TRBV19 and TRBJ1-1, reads DGGITQSPKYLFRKEGQNVTLSCEQNLNHDAMYWYRQDPGQGLRLIYYSQIVNDFQKGDIAEGYSVSREKKESFPLTVTSAQKNPTAFYLCASSIGTANTEAFFGQGTRLTVV.

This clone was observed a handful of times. Here the CDR3 reads CAWNRDRPYGYTF. Here the CDR3 DNA reads TGTGCCTGGAACCGGGACAGACCCTATGGCTACACCTTC. J is TRBJ1-2 and V is TRBV30; 7 positions match TRBD1. Germline values: CDR1 GTSNPN, CDR2 SVGIG (reference sequence). The CDR3 totals 13 residues. The junction had 6 bases not matched to a gene; V was cut back by 4 bases and J by 4 bases.

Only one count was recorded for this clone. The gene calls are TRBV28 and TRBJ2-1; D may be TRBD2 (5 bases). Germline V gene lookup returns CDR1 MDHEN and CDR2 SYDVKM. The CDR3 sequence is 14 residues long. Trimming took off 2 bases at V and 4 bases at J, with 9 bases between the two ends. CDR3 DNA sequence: TGTGCCAGCAGTTTACTAGCCCTATACAATGAGCAGTTCTTC. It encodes CASSLLALYNEQFF.

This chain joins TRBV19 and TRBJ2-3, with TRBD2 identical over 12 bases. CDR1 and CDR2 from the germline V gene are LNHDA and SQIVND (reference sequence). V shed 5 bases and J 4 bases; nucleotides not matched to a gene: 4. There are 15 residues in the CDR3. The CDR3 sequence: CASSLTSGSADTQYF. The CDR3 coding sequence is TGTGCCAGTAGTTTGACTAGCGGGAGTGCAGATACGCAGTATTTT. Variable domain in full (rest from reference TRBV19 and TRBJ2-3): DGGITQSPKYLFRKEGQNVTLSCEQNLNHDAMYWYRQDPGQGLRLIYYSQIVNDFQKGDIAEGYSVSREKKESFPLTVTSAQKNPTAFYLCASSLTSGSADTQYFGPGTRLTVL.

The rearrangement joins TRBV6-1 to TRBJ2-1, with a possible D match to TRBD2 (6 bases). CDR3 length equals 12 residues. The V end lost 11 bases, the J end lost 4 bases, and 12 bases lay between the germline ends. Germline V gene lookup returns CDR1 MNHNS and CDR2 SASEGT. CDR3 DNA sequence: TGTGCCGGAGGGACGGGTTACAATGAGCAGTTCTTC. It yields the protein CAGGTGYNEQFF.

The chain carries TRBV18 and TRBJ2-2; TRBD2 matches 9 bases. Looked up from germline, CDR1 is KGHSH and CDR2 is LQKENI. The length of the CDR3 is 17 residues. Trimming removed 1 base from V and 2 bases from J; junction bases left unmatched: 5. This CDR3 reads CASSPLLAGPNTGELFF. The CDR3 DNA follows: TGTGCCAGCTCACCACTACTAGCGGGTCCTAACACCGGGGAGCTGTTTTTT.

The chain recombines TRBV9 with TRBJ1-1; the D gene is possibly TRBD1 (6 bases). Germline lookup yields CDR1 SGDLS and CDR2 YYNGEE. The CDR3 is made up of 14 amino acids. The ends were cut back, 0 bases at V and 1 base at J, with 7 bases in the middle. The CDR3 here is CASSVATGNTEAFF. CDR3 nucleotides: TGTGCCAGCAGCGTAGCGACAGGGAACACTGAAGCTTTCTTT.

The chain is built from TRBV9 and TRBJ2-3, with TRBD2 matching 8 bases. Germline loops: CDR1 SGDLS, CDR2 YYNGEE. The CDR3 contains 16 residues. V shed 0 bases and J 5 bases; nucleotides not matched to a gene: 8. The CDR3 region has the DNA TGTGCCAGCAGCGTAGGGAACGGGAGGGAGGTAGATACGCAGTATTTT. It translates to CASSVGNGREVDTQYF.

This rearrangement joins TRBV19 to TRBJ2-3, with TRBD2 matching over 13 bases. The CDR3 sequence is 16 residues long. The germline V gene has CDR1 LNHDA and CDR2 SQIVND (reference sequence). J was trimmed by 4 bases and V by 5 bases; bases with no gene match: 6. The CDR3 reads CASSWTSGRSADTQYF. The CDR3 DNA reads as TGTGCCAGTAGTTGGACTAGCGGGAGATCCGCAGATACGCAGTATTTT.

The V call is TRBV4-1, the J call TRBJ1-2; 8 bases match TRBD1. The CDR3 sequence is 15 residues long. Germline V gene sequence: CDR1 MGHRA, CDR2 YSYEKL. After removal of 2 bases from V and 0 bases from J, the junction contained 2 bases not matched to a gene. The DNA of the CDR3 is TGCGCCAGCAGCCAACCGGGACAGGCTAACTATGGCTACACCTTC. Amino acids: CASSQPGQANYGYTF.

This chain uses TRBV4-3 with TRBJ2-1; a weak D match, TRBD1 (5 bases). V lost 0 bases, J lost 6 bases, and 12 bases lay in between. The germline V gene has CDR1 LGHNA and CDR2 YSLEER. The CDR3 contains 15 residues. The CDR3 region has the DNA TGCGCCAGCAGCCAAGAAGCTACAGGCTTCAATGAGCAGTTCTTC. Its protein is CASSQEATGFNEQFF.